Listed below are T cell receptor beta chains from one sample, sequenced in a study of T cells in Graves' hyperthyroidism and ophthalmopathy. TCRdb itself ran the multiplex PCR reads through MiXCR, one entry per CDR3 protein. Of nearly 600,000 distinct CDR3 sequences listed, approximately 15% are singletons. Material for sequencing was blood. These receptors all come from a woman in her twenties or thirties with Graves' hyperthyroidism that later progressed to Graves' ophthalmopathy. Both conserved end residues are part of each CDR3. D genes are given only for firm matches.

>NA|TRBJ2-3|TRBV4-1
CASSQAGTGSTDTQYF
>TRBD2|TRBJ2-7|TRBV7-2
CASSLVGGSSSYEQYF
>NA|TRBJ2-3|TRBV20-1
CSARDSTSSTDTQYF
>NA|TRBJ1-1|TRBV19
CASSAKNTEAFF
>TRBD2|TRBJ2-6|TRBV15
CATSKGLAGTGANVLTF
>NA|TRBJ1-1|TRBV24-1
CATSPTGSPEAFF
>NA|TRBJ1-1|TRBV12-3/TRBV12-4
CASSYSRQSSMNTGAFF
>TRBD2|TRBJ2-1|TRBV10-3
CATGALAGANEQFF
>TRBD1|TRBJ1-3|TRBV5-1
CASSSQGDSGNTIYF
>TRBD1|TRBJ2-7|TRBV7-2
CASSSQGAGNEQYF
>TRBD1|TRBJ1-1|TRBV12-5
CASGLRGTGRTEAFF
>NA|TRBJ2-5|TRBV5-1
CASSKTDGQETQYF
>NA|TRBJ2-2|TRBV4-1
CASSFPSGSYANTGELFF
>TRBD2|TRBJ2-7|TRBV7-9
CASSPTSVSSYEQYF
>NA|TRBJ2-1|TRBV10-2
CASSESSEDEQFF
>TRBD2|TRBJ2-1|TRBV5-1
CASSPLAGEAYEQFF
>NA|TRBJ2-5|TRBV5-1
CASSLTGGIREETQYF
>NA|TRBJ1-2|TRBV9
CASSVATVGATNYGYTF
>TRBD1|TRBJ1-1|TRBV4-1
CASSRGTVMNTETFF
>NA|TRBJ1-1|TRBV20-1
CSAIQDTRYTEAFF
>TRBD1|TRBJ2-1|TRBV6-5
CASSYYRGPEQFF
>NA|TRBJ1-1|TRBV20-1
CSARWWAEAFF
>NA|TRBJ2-2|TRBV6-1
CASSDRGETGELFF
>TRBD1|TRBJ2-7|TRBV6-1
CASLGTASYEQYF